Presented here are 28 T cell receptor beta chains from one specimen sequenced in a study of shared clonotypes between healthy human individuals. Libraries were prepared by immunoSEQ multiplex PCR; TCRdb keeps only in-frame clonotypes and omits some of them. The sample has 2 million to 2.5 million clones, about 95% seen once. Naive CD8 isolation took CD45RO-negative cells positively selected for CCR7 and excluded terminally differentiated effector memory CD45RA+ cells. The sample was naive CD8+ T cells sorted from blood. These receptors all come from a man between 18 and 29 years old in good health.

This clone has more than one count but fewer than ten. V usage is TRBV30 and J usage is TRBJ1-2; 8 bases are shared with TRBD1. The CDR3 contains 14 residues. The trim removed 4 bases at V and 2 bases at J, leaving 6 bases unmatched. Germline V gene lookup returns CDR1 GTSNPN and CDR2 SVGIG (reference sequence). The CDR3 DNA reads as TGTGCCTGGACTGGGGACAGGATGAACTATGGCTACACCTTC. This sequence encodes CAWTGDRMNYGYTF.

Notes on this clone: Within the sample, other DNA sequences also encode this same CDR3. V and J are TRBV9 and TRBJ2-3; D gene uncertain. The V and J ends lost 1 base and 3 bases respectively, with 3 bases between them. This CDR3 spans 12 amino acids. The germline CDR1 and CDR2 sequences are SGDLS and YYNGEE. CDR3 loop: CASSVNTDTQYF. Written as DNA, the CDR3 is TGTGCCAGCAGCGTAAATACAGATACGCAGTATTTT.

The chain is built from TRBV6-1 and TRBJ2-5; D may match TRBD1 or TRBD2 (5 bases each). V shed 1 base and J shed 2 bases, with 20 bases lying between them. Germline V CDR1 and CDR2: MNHNS, SASEGT. The CDR3 extends over 18 amino acids. The CDR3 sequence is CASSEVGDHRQRQETQYF. The DNA of the CDR3 is TGTGCCAGCAGTGAAGTTGGGGACCATCGCCAGCGGCAAGAGACCCAGTACTTC.

The chain employs TRBV29-1 and TRBJ2-7, with D unclear. The CDR3 has 13 residues. CDR1 and CDR2 (germline): SQVTM, ANQGSEA. Trimming removed 3 bases at V and 0 bases at J, with 9 bases between. The CDR3 is CSVEHAASYEQYF. The CDR3, as DNA: TGCAGCGTTGAGCACGCTGCCTCCTACGAGCAGTACTTC.

The chain has TRBV7-9 and TRBJ2-5; tentative D call: TRBD2 (5 bases). V gave up 1 base and J gave up 1 base, with 16 bases separating them. Germline V gene sequence: CDR1 SEHNR, CDR2 FQNEAQ (reference sequence). This CDR3 is 17 amino acids long. The CDR3 reads CASSLVIRRLFQETQYF. As DNA, the CDR3 is TGTGCCAGCAGCTTAGTAATCCGGAGGCTCTTCCAAGAGACCCAGTACTTC.

Details on this clone: Other DNA sequences in this sample translate to the same CDR3. The V call is TRBV6-5, the J call TRBJ1-1, with 8 nucleotides matching TRBD1. The CDR3 spans 14 residues. Germline-derived CDR1 and CDR2 are MNHEY and SVGAGI. The trim removed 2 bases at V and 4 bases at J, leaving 3 bases unmatched. CDR3 protein: CASSYGQGGTEAFF. Written as DNA, the CDR3 is TGTGCCAGCAGTTACGGACAGGGCGGCACTGAAGCTTTCTTT.

The chain is built from TRBV6-6 and TRBJ1-2; D is ambiguous. The CDR3 sequence is 15 residues long. Per germline, CDR1 MNHNY and CDR2 SVGAGI (reference sequence). The V and J ends lost 4 bases and 7 bases respectively, with 19 bases between them. The CDR3 loop reads CASSLMGDPRSGYTF. Here the CDR3 DNA reads TGTGCCAGCAGTTTGATGGGCGATCCCAGGAGTGGCTACACCTTC.

The rearrangement links TRBV13 to TRBJ2-3; 10 nucleotides line up with TRBD2. Per germline, CDR1 PRHDT and CDR2 FYEKMQ (reference sequence). J lost 4 bases, V lost 4 bases, and 5 bases had no gene match. CDR3 size: 15 residues. In DNA, the CDR3 is TGTGCCAGCAGCTCCCAGCGGGAGGGCCCAGATACGCAGTATTTT. It translates to CASSSQREGPDTQYF.

This rearrangement joins TRBV9 to TRBJ1-2; 7 bases are a match to TRBD1. Trimming took 2 bases from V and 3 from J; bases not matched to a gene: 4. The germline CDR1 and CDR2 sequences are SGDLS and YYNGEE. The CDR3 has 14 amino acids. CDR3 loop: CASSVGDSDYGYTF. The CDR3 DNA sequence: TGTGCCAGCAGCGTCGGGGACAGCGACTATGGCTACACCTTC.

This chain links TRBV18 with TRBJ2-5; TRBD2 agrees at 10 bases. CDR3 length equals 16 residues. CDR1 is KGHSH, CDR2 LQKENI, per germline. Trimming cost V 1 base and J 5 bases; bases outside gene matches: 7. CDR3 residues: CASSPLLAGVEETQYF. The CDR3 region has the DNA TGTGCCAGCTCACCACTCCTAGCGGGAGTTGAGGAGACCCAGTACTTC.

The chain recombines TRBV7-9 with TRBJ2-5; TRBD2 matches at 8 bases. This CDR3 has 16 amino acids. The germline V gene has CDR1 SEHNR and CDR2 FQNEAQ (reference sequence). J gave up 5 bases and V 6 bases, and 14 bases lay outside the gene matches. The CDR3 DNA is TGTGCCAGCAGTCCTCTAGCGGGCACAGGACAGGAGACCCAGTACTTC. It codes for CASSPLAGTGQETQYF.

This chain joins TRBV7-3 and TRBJ2-4; D is possibly TRBD1 or TRBD2 (5 bases each). Germline V gives CDR1 SGHTA, CDR2 FQGTGA. V dropped 2 bases and J dropped 6 bases, with 14 bases sitting between them. This CDR3 comprises 15 residues. The CDR3: CASSLGTGPLNIQYF. CDR3 coding DNA: TGTGCCAGCAGCTTAGGGACGGGCCCGCTAAACATTCAGTACTTC.

This rearrangement joins TRBV30 to TRBJ1-3; 11 bases align to TRBD1. Germline CDR1 GTSNPN, CDR2 SVGIG (reference sequence). The CDR3 contains 13 residues. The CDR3 sequence is CAMDRGLGDTIYF. Here the CDR3 DNA reads TGTGCAATGGACAGGGGGCTAGGAGACACCATATATTTT.

CDR3: CASSWAGPSYEQYF. Here the CDR3 DNA reads TGTGCCAGCAGTTGGGCAGGGCCTTCCTACGAGCAGTACTTC. V gene TRBV27 combines with J gene TRBJ2-7, with a weak D call TRBD1 (5 bases). V lost 4 bases to trimming and J lost 1 base, with 11 bases between them. There are 14 residues in the CDR3. CDR1 MNHEY and CDR2 SMNVEV come from the germline V gene (reference sequence).

The rearrangement joins TRBV19 to TRBJ2-5; TRBD2 agrees at 9 bases. CDR3 size: 15 residues. V lost 5 bases and J lost 4; bases outside the gene matches: 8. From germline, CDR1 is LNHDA and CDR2 SQIVND (reference sequence). The CDR3 reads CASSLGGTSRETQYF. The CDR3 DNA follows: TGTGCCAGTAGTCTCGGCGGGACTAGCAGAGAGACCCAGTACTTC.

The CDR3: CASSQESTSGDTGELFF. CDR3 bases: TGTGCCAGCAGCCAAGAATCAACTAGCGGGGACACCGGGGAGCTGTTTTTT. The rearrangement uses TRBV4-2 and TRBJ2-2, with 10 bases fitting TRBD2. The germline gives CDR1 LGHNA, CDR2 YNFKEQ. The CDR3 runs 17 residues. J was trimmed by 3 bases and V by 0 bases; bases with no gene match: 4.

V is TRBV5-4 and J is TRBJ1-1; D uncertain. Trimming took 4 bases from V and 3 from J, leaving 10 bases between them. CDR1 and CDR2 (germline): SGHNT, YYREEE (reference sequence). This CDR3 comprises 13 residues. The CDR3 nucleotides are TGTGCCAGCAGCCCCCGAAGGGACACTGAAGCTTTCTTT. Its protein is CASSPRRDTEAFF.

The chain is built from TRBV27 and TRBJ2-7, with D perhaps matching TRBD1 (6 bases). The CDR3 is made up of 13 amino acids. Germline CDR1 is MNHEY and CDR2 is SMNVEV (reference sequence). Trimming took off 6 bases at V and 6 bases at J, with 15 bases between the two ends. The CDR3 loop is CASRTGTVSEQYF. CDR3 bases: TGTGCCAGCAGAACAGGGACCGTTAGCGAGCAGTACTTC.

The chain is built from TRBV6-6 and TRBJ1-4, with TRBD1 matching over 10 bases. The CDR3 covers 14 residues. Trimming removed 6 bases from V and 7 bases from J; junction bases left unmatched: 5. Looked up from germline, CDR1 is MNHNY and CDR2 is SVGAGI (reference sequence). The chain's CDR3 is CASSPGQGTEKLFF. CDR3 nucleotide sequence: TGTGCCAGCAGCCCGGGACAGGGGACTGAAAAACTGTTTTTT.

This clone has only one observation. This sample includes further DNA sequences coding for the same CDR3. This sequence joins TRBV7-9 and TRBJ2-5; a weak D match, TRBD2 (7 bases). Germline V gene lookup returns CDR1 SEHNR and CDR2 FQNEAQ (reference sequence). Trimming removed 1 base at V and 5 bases at J, with 11 bases between. The length of the CDR3 is 14 residues. CDR3 protein: CASSLVGGRETQYF. As DNA, the CDR3 is TGTGCCAGCAGCTTAGTGGGGGGGCGTGAGACCCAGTACTTC.

This chain uses TRBV2 with TRBJ2-7; 11 nucleotides agree with TRBD1. Germline values: CDR1 SNHLY, CDR2 FYNNEI. The CDR3 length is 15 residues. V lost 8 bases and J lost 0; bases outside the gene matches: 6. The CDR3 here is CASYSGTGGSYEQYF. As DNA, the CDR3 is TGTGCCAGCTATTCCGGGACAGGGGGCTCCTACGAGCAGTACTTC.

The chain recombines TRBV2 with TRBJ1-1; no definite D call. Between the trimmed V and J ends, which lost 8 bases and 5 bases, there was a span of 12 bases. This CDR3 is 12 amino acids long. CDR1 is SNHLY, CDR2 FYNNEI, per germline. The CDR3 reads CASVERGTEAFF. DNA for the CDR3: TGTGCCAGCGTGGAACGAGGGACTGAAGCTTTCTTT.

This sequence joins TRBV5-1 and TRBJ2-5; tentative D call: TRBD1 (5 bases). V lost 1 base and J lost 5, with 12 bases in between. Germline lookup yields CDR1 SGHRS and CDR2 YFSETQ. This CDR3 has 14 residues. The CDR3 sequence is CASSLLQGKETQYF. In DNA, the CDR3 is TGCGCCAGCAGCTTGCTCCAGGGTAAGGAGACCCAGTACTTC.

V gene TRBV13 combines with J gene TRBJ2-3; the match to TRBD2 covers 8 bases. From germline, CDR1 is PRHDT and CDR2 FYEKMQ (reference sequence). V lost 5 bases, J lost 4 bases, and 5 bases stayed unmatched. CDR3 length: 14 residues. The CDR3 is CASSVSGGPDTQYF. CDR3 nucleotide sequence: TGTGCCAGCAGCGTCTCGGGGGGGCCAGATACGCAGTATTTT.

The chain employs TRBV7-6 and TRBJ2-1; 11 nucleotides match TRBD2. The germline gives CDR1 SGHVS, CDR2 FNYEAQ. The V segment lost 1 base and the J segment 5 bases; nucleotides outside the gene matches: 13. The CDR3 is made up of 19 amino acids. The CDR3 DNA sequence: TGTGCCAGCAGCTTAGTGACTAGCGGGACAACATTGGCAAACAATGAGCAGTTCTTC. Amino acid sequence: CASSLVTSGTTLANNEQFF.

The V call is TRBV5-6, the J call TRBJ2-4; no clear D gene. Looked up from germline, CDR1 is SGHDT and CDR2 is YYEEEE. The CDR3 is 19 amino acids. The ends were cut back, 0 bases at V and 0 bases at J, with 19 bases in the middle. The CDR3 sequence is CASSLGLGGVNLAKNIQYF. As DNA, the CDR3 is TGTGCCAGCAGCTTGGGGCTGGGTGGGGTAAATCTAGCCAAAAACATTCAGTACTTC.

The chain joins TRBV9 to TRBJ2-3; tentatively, D is TRBD2 (5 bases). The CDR3 has 15 amino acids. Looked up from germline, CDR1 is SGDLS and CDR2 is YYNGEE. Trimming removed 5 bases at V and 0 bases at J, with 13 bases between. The CDR3 DNA follows: TGTGCCAGCAGTCGAGAGGGATCTAGCACAGATACGCAGTATTTT. Translated, it gives CASSREGSSTDTQYF.

V gene TRBV27 combines with J gene TRBJ2-3, with TRBD1 identical over 9 bases. The CDR3 extends over 14 amino acids. Losses at the gene ends were 8 bases for V and 6 bases for J; bases not matched to a gene: 9. The germline CDR1 and CDR2 sequences are MNHEY and SMNVEV (reference sequence). The CDR3 sequence is CASGGTGTSDTQYF. The CDR3 nucleotides are TGTGCCAGCGGAGGGACAGGGACTTCGGATACGCAGTATTTT.